The 19 T cell receptor beta chains reported below all come from one sample, sequenced in a study of response to subunit inactivated influenza vaccine. From the RT-PCR reads, TCRdb called clonotypes with MiXCR, one entry per CDR3 protein. In the table there are roughly 760,000 distinct CDR3 sequences, approximately 22% of which are singletons. This specimen was PBMCs from blood, taken 5 days after vaccination. These receptors all come from a man aged 45 to 65 who received an inactivated influenza vaccine.

The table lists this clonotype with a few counts. V and J are TRBV7-2 and TRBJ1-5; weak D call: TRBD1 (6 bases). The CDR3 contains 14 residues. Germline lookup yields CDR1 SGHTA and CDR2 FQGNSA. The germline V and J ends were trimmed by 5 bases and 6 bases, with 14 bases remaining between them. In DNA, the CDR3 is TGTGCCAGCAGCCTACAGGGTTTGGTTCAGCCCCAGCATTTT. It specifies CASSLQGLVQPQHF.

The V and J genes are TRBV6-1 and TRBJ2-6; D may be TRBD1 (6 bases). Trimming left V 5 bases short and J 0 bases short, with 11 bases between. This CDR3 is 16 amino acids long. CDR1 is MNHNS, CDR2 SASEGT, per germline. The CDR3 here is CASSRYRASGANVLTF. The CDR3, as DNA: TGTGCCAGCAGTAGGTACAGGGCCTCTGGGGCCAACGTCCTGACTTTC.

The rearrangement joins TRBV14 to TRBJ2-7, with D hard to call. Trimming removed 8 bases from V and 2 bases from J, with 13 bases in between. Germline V CDR1 and CDR2: SGHDN, FVKESK. This CDR3 spans 13 amino acids. Here the CDR3 DNA reads TGTGCCAGCTCCCTGACAACGACCTACGAGCAGTACTTC. This translates into CASSLTTTYEQYF.

This clonotype was seen a few times. The chain carries TRBV7-2 and TRBJ2-1; no reliable D call. Germline CDR1 SGHTA, CDR2 FQGNSA. Trimming removed 4 bases at V and 11 bases at J, with 12 bases between. This CDR3 is 12 amino acids long. CDR3 sequence (DNA): TGTGCCAGCAGCTCGTCTCCGGCCCAGCAGTTCTTC. Its protein is CASSSSPAQQFF.

In its sample, this clonotype was seen a few times. The gene calls are TRBV7-9 and TRBJ2-3; D remains ambiguous. This CDR3 region has 14 residues. Germline V CDR1 and CDR2: SEHNR, FQNEAQ (reference sequence). V lost 10 bases to trimming and J lost 0 bases, with 14 bases between them. CDR3 nucleotides: TGTGCCAAATTGGCCCGCAATAGCACAGATACGCAGTATTTT. Protein sequence: CAKLARNSTDTQYF.

This clonotype was counted a few times. The chain uses TRBV28 and TRBJ2-2, with D perhaps TRBD2 (6 bases). CDR1 MDHEN and CDR2 SYDVKM come from the germline V gene. CDR3 size: 13 residues. The V end was cut by 7 bases, the J end by 4 bases, with 10 bases between. The CDR3 loop is CASNGGSTGELFF. CDR3 coding DNA: TGTGCCAGCAATGGAGGGTCCACCGGGGAGCTGTTTTTT.

The chain carries TRBV5-5 and TRBJ2-3; weak D call: TRBD2 (6 bases). The CDR3 is 15 residues long. From germline, CDR1 is SGHKS and CDR2 YYEKEE (reference sequence). Trimming cost V 4 bases and J 0 bases, with 12 bases left between them. CDR3 sequence: CASSTGVASTDTQYF. CDR3 bases: TGTGCCAGCAGCACGGGAGTAGCTAGCACAGATACGCAGTATTTT.

The J gene is TRBJ2-1, the V gene TRBV9; 11 nucleotides agree with TRBD2. Per the germline V gene, CDR1 is SGDLS and CDR2 is YYNGEE. V lost 0 bases, J lost 7 bases, and 6 bases stayed unmatched. The CDR3 has 16 amino acids. CDR3 in amino acids: CASSVDLAGGLNEQFF. The CDR3 bases are TGTGCCAGCAGCGTAGACCTAGCGGGAGGTCTTAATGAGCAGTTCTTC. Filled out from reference TRBV9 and TRBJ2-1, the complete variable domain reads DSGVTQTPKHLITATGQRVTLRCSPRSGDLSVYWYQQSLDQGLQFLIQYYNGEERAKGNILERFSAQQFPDLHSELNLSSLELGDSALYFCASSVDLAGGLNEQFFGPGTRLTVL.

The V call is TRBV7-3, the J call TRBJ2-2; D is unresolved. The ends were cut back, 0 bases at V and 3 bases at J, with 8 bases in the middle. The CDR3 length is 15 residues. CDR1 and CDR2 (germline): SGHTA, FQGTGA. CDR3 nucleotide sequence: TGTGCCAGCAGCTTAACCGGGTCTCACACCGGGGAGCTGTTTTTT. Amino acids: CASSLTGSHTGELFF.

This clonotype has only a few counts. V usage is TRBV3-1 and J usage is TRBJ1-3; TRBD1 is a possible D gene (6 bases). There are 16 residues in the CDR3. V was cut by 3 bases and J by 0 bases, with 12 bases left in between. CDR1 is LGHDT, CDR2 YNNKEL, per germline (reference sequence). DNA for the CDR3: TGTGCCAGCAGCCAGGCCGGGACAAACTCTGGAAACACCATATATTTT. Its translation: CASSQAGTNSGNTIYF.

The genes are TRBV7-2 and TRBJ1-1; D may be TRBD1 (5 bases). In germline, CDR1 is SGHTA, CDR2 FQGNSA. CDR3 length: 15 amino acids. V was clipped by 5 bases and J by 2 bases, with 15 bases between them. The CDR3 region is CASSAAGTANTEAFF. The CDR3 DNA follows: TGTGCCAGCAGCGCAGCCGGGACGGCAAACACTGAAGCTTTCTTT.

CDR3 residues: CASSQVGTGGYNSPLHF. The CDR3 DNA reads as TGCGCCAGCAGCCAAGTTGGGACAGGGGGCTATAATTCACCCCTCCACTTT. The rearrangement uses TRBV4-1 and TRBJ1-6; 11 bases line up with TRBD1. The CDR3 length is 17 residues. The trim removed 1 base at V and 3 bases at J, leaving 2 bases unmatched. Looked up from germline, CDR1 is MGHRA and CDR2 is YSYEKL.

A few counts support this clonotype. The chain employs TRBV14 and TRBJ2-4; D remains ambiguous. Trimming removed 5 bases at V and 3 bases at J, with 11 bases between. CDR1 and CDR2 from the germline V gene are SGHDN and FVKESK. The CDR3 is 14 amino acids. The CDR3 loop is CASSDDNNKNIQYF. The CDR3 nucleotides are TGTGCCAGCAGCGACGACAATAACAAAAACATTCAGTACTTC. Filled out from reference TRBV14 and TRBJ2-4, the complete variable domain reads EAGVTQFPSHSVIEKGQTVTLRCDPISGHDNLYWYRRVMGKEIKFLLHFVKESKQDESGMPNNRFLAERTGGTYSTLKVQPAELEDSGVYFCASSDDNNKNIQYFGAGTRLSVL.

This clonotype was seen more than once but under ten times. CDR3 protein: CAWLTGPHEAFF. The CDR3 nucleotides read TGTGCCTGGCTAACAGGTCCGCATGAAGCTTTCTTT. This chain joins TRBV30 and TRBJ1-1, with D perhaps matching TRBD1 (5 bases). Trimming pared 5 bases from V and 7 bases from J, leaving 14 bases between. Germline V gene data show CDR1 as GTSNPN and CDR2 as SVGIG (reference sequence). The CDR3 spans 12 residues.

This clonotype was picked up many times. The chain couples TRBV29-1 to TRBJ2-1; 11 bases are a match to TRBD2. The CDR3 spans 15 residues. In germline, CDR1 is SQVTM, CDR2 ANQGSEA. Germline trimming cut 7 bases from V and 10 bases from J; bases unmatched to any gene: 15. DNA of the CDR3: TGCAGCGGCGGAGGCGGTAGCGGGAGGGCTTGGGAGCAGTTCTTC. Residues: CSGGGGSGRAWEQFF.

The rearrangement joins TRBV3-1 to TRBJ2-1; the match to TRBD2 covers 10 bases. CDR3 size: 14 residues. Germline CDR1 LGHDT, CDR2 YNNKEL (reference sequence). V lost 6 bases and J lost 5; bases outside the gene matches: 4. The CDR3 protein is CASRDTSGDNEQFF. CDR3 sequence (DNA): TGTGCCAGCAGAGACACTAGCGGGGACAATGAGCAGTTCTTC.

This rearrangement joins TRBV20-1 to TRBJ2-3; 8 nucleotides line up with TRBD2. Germline CDR1 DFQATT, CDR2 SNEGSKA (reference sequence). V lost 5 bases, J lost 2 bases, and 12 bases stayed unmatched. This CDR3 has 16 amino acids. CDR3 in amino acids: CSAPGPPGGVTDTQYF. The CDR3 DNA follows: TGCAGTGCTCCAGGTCCACCGGGAGGGGTCACAGATACGCAGTATTTT.

This chain uses TRBV3-1 with TRBJ1-2; 7 bases match TRBD1. Looked up from germline, CDR1 is LGHDT and CDR2 is YNNKEL (reference sequence). The CDR3 runs to 13 residues. Trimming cost V 1 base and J 6 bases; bases outside gene matches: 2. CDR3 sequence: CASSQGTGNGYTF. The CDR3 DNA reads as TGTGCCAGCAGCCAAGGGACAGGAAATGGCTACACCTTC.

The chain carries TRBV10-3 and TRBJ1-5; D call uncertain. The germline gives CDR1 ENHRY, CDR2 SYGVKD. V dropped 7 bases and J dropped 0 bases, with 7 bases sitting between them. The CDR3 runs to 13 residues. CDR3 nucleotides: TGTGCCATCACAGGAGGTAGCAATCAGCCCCAGCATTTT. As protein: CAITGGSNQPQHF.